This T cell receptor (beta chain) was documented in a study of radiation and T cells in renal cell carcinoma. Germline values: CDR1 ENHRY, CDR2 SYGVKD. The CDR3 is 15 residues long. V shed 5 bases, J shed 4 bases, and the junction held 7 bases outside the gene matches. Time point here: baseline pretreatment blood. As to treatment: 15 Gy SBRT to primary tumor, nephrectomy 4 weeks later. This table comes from immunoSEQ multiplex PCR, and its TCRdb copy is limited to in-frame clones, with some not included. The data show approximately 94,000 clones, approximately 83% seen once. The V gene is TRBV10-3, the J gene TRBJ2-1, with 8 bases identical to TRBD2. This specimen consisted of blood, obtained from a patient whose treatment included radiotherapy and nephrectomy. The sequence was collected from a man in his sixties with renal cell carcinoma. This chain's CDR3 is CAISTSGRGYNEQFF. The CDR3 DNA reads TGTGCCATCAGTACGAGCGGGAGAGGTTACAATGAGCAGTTCTTC.